This passage covers 32 T cell receptor beta chains from one sample sequenced in a study of cytomegalovirus exposure and HLA in healthy donors. The PCR used 60 Vbeta and 13 Jbeta primers. Produced via immunoSEQ multiplex PCR; TCRdb's table is partial and in-frame only. The data contain about 200,000 clones, 80% to 90% of them seen just once; the ten biggest clones take up around 2.8%. The sample consisted of PBMCs. All receptors derive from a man aged 30 to 45 in good health and CMV-seronegative.

The rearrangement uses TRBV15 and TRBJ2-3, with no clear D. This CDR3 is 12 amino acids long. Germline assignment: CDR1 LNHNV and CDR2 YYDKDF (reference sequence). Trimming pared 4 bases from V and 7 bases from J, leaving 9 bases between. CDR3 sequence reads: CATSTGYHTQYF. Written as DNA, the CDR3 is TGTGCCACCAGCACAGGATACCATACGCAGTATTTT.

The chain has TRBV18 and TRBJ1-1; 7 positions agree with TRBD1. V lost 3 bases and J lost 1; bases outside the gene matches: 5. Germline CDR1 KGHSH, CDR2 LQKENI. This CDR3 contains 15 residues. CDR3 protein: CASSPWDRENTEAFF. In DNA form, the CDR3 reads TGTGCCAGCTCACCTTGGGACAGAGAGAACACTGAAGCTTTCTTT.

The chain combines TRBV7-3 with TRBJ1-6; D may be TRBD1 (6 bases). Deletions cut 2 bases from V and 10 bases from J, with 15 bases between. Germline V lookup: CDR1 SGHTA, CDR2 FQGTGA. This CDR3 spans 15 amino acids. Written as DNA, the CDR3 is TGTGCCAGCAGCTTACAGGGGCAGGGTCGATCACCCCTCCACTTT. Translation: CASSLQGQGRSPLHF.

This clone was counted only a few times. Other DNA sequences in the same sample also yield this CDR3. The chain links TRBV6-5 to TRBJ1-1, with 7 bases identical to TRBD1. V lost 4 bases to trimming and J lost 0 bases; unmatched junction nucleotides: 2. CDR3 length: 14 residues. Germline loops: CDR1 MNHEY, CDR2 SVGAGI. CDR3 nucleotides: TGTGCCAGCAGTTTGGGACAGCTGAACACTGAAGCTTTCTTT. It yields the protein CASSLGQLNTEAFF.

The J gene is TRBJ1-1, the V gene TRBV29-1, with 8 bases fitting TRBD1. Germline CDR1 reads SQVTM; CDR2 reads ANQGSEA. Trimming took 6 bases from V and 5 from J; bases not matched to a gene: 11. CDR3 length: 14 amino acids. CDR3 residues: CSVAVGQGNTEAFF. As DNA, the CDR3 is TGCAGCGTGGCCGTCGGACAGGGTAATACTGAAGCTTTCTTT. Based on the CDR3 plus reference TRBV29-1 and TRBJ1-1, the full variable domain is SAVISQKPSRDICQRGTSLTIQCQVDSQVTMMFWYRQQPGQSLTLIATANQGSEATYESGFVIDKFPISRPNLTFSTLTVSNMSPEDSSIYLCSVAVGQGNTEAFFGQGTRLTVV.

The rearrangement uses TRBV6-5 and TRBJ2-5; weak D call: TRBD1 (6 bases). This CDR3 region has 15 residues. The V and J ends lost 0 bases and 5 bases respectively, with 13 bases between them. CDR1 is MNHEY, CDR2 SVGAGI, per germline. CDR3 loop: CASSYSTGLGETQYF. CDR3 coding DNA: TGTGCCAGCAGTTACTCTACAGGGTTGGGGGAGACCCAGTACTTC.

Written as DNA, the CDR3 is TGTGCCAGCAGTTTCCGGACACCCGGAAATACGCAGTATTTT. Amino acid sequence: CASSFRTPGNTQYF. J is TRBJ2-3 and V is TRBV28, with D possibly matching TRBD1 (5 bases). V was trimmed by 3 bases and J by 7 bases, leaving 14 bases between them. This CDR3 is 14 amino acids long. Germline V gene sequence: CDR1 MDHEN, CDR2 SYDVKM.

This chain uses TRBV7-6 with TRBJ2-2, with D unclear. With 0 bases removed from V and 5 bases from J, the gap between germline ends came to 10 bases. This CDR3 is 15 amino acids long. Germline CDR1 reads SGHVS; CDR2 reads FNYEAQ. The CDR3 DNA follows: TGTGCCAGCAGCTTAGCGCGCGGCAATACCGGGGAGCTGTTTTTT. Protein product: CASSLARGNTGELFF.

J is TRBJ2-3 and V is TRBV10-3, with D perhaps TRBD1 (6 bases). The CDR3 is 15 amino acids. V dropped 7 bases and J dropped 0 bases, with 14 bases sitting between them. CDR1 ENHRY and CDR2 SYGVKD come from the germline V gene. The CDR3 DNA is TGTGCCATCACCCCGGACAGCTCTAGCACAGATACGCAGTATTTT. As protein: CAITPDSSSTDTQYF.

V gene TRBV5-1 combines with J gene TRBJ2-7; 11 bases agree with TRBD1. CDR3 length: 15 amino acids. Losses at the gene ends were 5 bases for V and 0 bases for J; bases not matched to a gene: 4. Germline values: CDR1 SGHRS, CDR2 YFSETQ. Written as DNA, the CDR3 is TGCGCCAGCAGGGGACAGGGGGTCTCCTCCTACGAGCAGTACTTC. Translation gives CASRGQGVSSYEQYF.

This clone was detected only once. V is TRBV4-2 and J is TRBJ2-2; D may be TRBD2 (6 bases). Germline V lookup: CDR1 LGHNA, CDR2 YNFKEQ. V lost 0 bases and J lost 7, with 9 bases in between. CDR3 length: 14 residues. CDR3 DNA: TGTGCCAGCAGCCAAGAGCGGGGCGACGGGGAGCTGTTTTTT. Translated, it gives CASSQERGDGELFF.

J is TRBJ1-1 and V is TRBV5-4; D is uncertain. The germline gives CDR1 SGHNT, CDR2 YYREEE (reference sequence). Deletions cut 3 bases from V and 0 bases from J, with 9 bases between. The CDR3 is 14 amino acids. The CDR3 protein is CASSSLAMNTEAFF. CDR3 nucleotides: TGTGCCAGCAGCTCCCTAGCTATGAACACTGAAGCTTTCTTT.

As for this clone: Germline and junction disagree at one end, which may indicate a read error. The chain recombines TRBV27 with TRBJ2-6; TRBD2 might be the D (6 bases). CDR1 MNHEY and CDR2 SMNVEV come from the germline V gene (reference sequence). The CDR3 totals 17 residues. CDR3 sequence reads: CASSLSEGLSGASVLTF. The DNA for the CDR3 is TGTGCCAGCAGTTTATCCGAGGGACTCTCTGGGGCCAGCGTCCTGACTTTC.

The chain uses TRBV2 and TRBJ1-2; maybe TRBD1 (6 bases). Trimming pared 7 bases from V and 4 bases from J, leaving 25 bases between. The CDR3 spans 17 residues. Germline V gives CDR1 SNHLY, CDR2 FYNNEI. The CDR3 here is CASTLLHGGAHLYGYTF. The CDR3 nucleotides are TGTGCCAGCACCCTTCTCCATGGGGGGGCGCATCTCTATGGCTACACCTTC. Supplemented by reference TRBV2 and TRBJ1-2, the full variable domain reads EPEVTQTPSHQVTQMGQEVILRCVPISNHLYFYWYRQILGQKVEFLVSFYNNEISEKSEIFDDQFSVERPDGSNFTLKIRSTKLEDSAMYFCASTLLHGGAHLYGYTFGSGTRLTVV.

CDR3: CASSDSLSSYEQYF. The CDR3 DNA follows: TGTGCCAGCAGTGATTCGCTCAGCTCCTACGAGCAGTACTTC. The rearrangement links TRBV6-1 to TRBJ2-7; no clear D. Per germline, CDR1 MNHNS and CDR2 SASEGT. The CDR3 has 14 amino acids. Trimming removed 3 bases from V and 0 bases from J, with 9 bases in between.

This chain links TRBV7-2 with TRBJ2-7, with TRBD2 matching over 7 bases. Germline-derived CDR1 and CDR2 are SGHTA and FQGNSA. The V segment lost 1 base and the J segment 6 bases; nucleotides outside the gene matches: 15. The CDR3 loop spans 17 amino acids. The CDR3 DNA sequence: TGTGCCAGCAGCTTAGGGCAGCGGACTAGATCAATGGGCGAGCAGTACTTC. Its protein is CASSLGQRTRSMGEQYF.

The rearrangement joins TRBV6-1 to TRBJ2-5, with TRBD1 identical over 8 bases. V gave up 6 bases and J gave up 5 bases; unmatched junction bases: 5. This CDR3 is 13 amino acids long. CDR1 and CDR2 (germline): MNHNS, SASEGT. The chain's CDR3 is CASSQGASETQYF. The CDR3 DNA is TGTGCCAGCAGCCAGGGGGCATCGGAGACCCAGTACTTC.

In this sample, this clone turned up a few times. This chain links TRBV18 with TRBJ1-4, with D uncertain. This CDR3 has 13 amino acids. The germline V gene has CDR1 KGHSH and CDR2 LQKENI. The V end was cut by 4 bases, the J end by 5 bases, with 8 bases between. The CDR3 spells CASSLVANEKLFF. The CDR3 DNA is TGTGCCAGCTCACTGGTCGCGAATGAAAAACTGTTTTTT.

This clone was counted once. The chain joins TRBV7-2 to TRBJ1-6; TRBD1 matches at 9 bases. The CDR3 is made up of 15 amino acids. Trimming took 5 bases from V and 7 from J; bases not matched to a gene: 6. Germline CDR1 reads SGHTA; CDR2 reads FQGNSA. CDR3 region: CASSQPGQGNSPLHF. The CDR3 DNA is TGTGCCAGCAGCCAGCCGGGACAGGGAAATTCACCCCTCCACTTT. The entire variable domain, with the rest obtained from reference TRBV7-2 and TRBJ1-6, is as follows: GAGVSQSPSNKVTEKGKDVELRCDPISGHTALYWYRQSLGQGLEFLIYFQGNSAPDKSGLPSDRFSAERTGGSVSTLTIQRTQQEDSAVYLCASSQPGQGNSPLHFGNGTRLTVT.

The chain combines TRBV2 with TRBJ2-1, with a possible D match to TRBD2 (7 bases). Trimming stripped 1 base from V and 6 bases from J, with 16 bases between. The CDR3 spans 16 residues. Germline CDR1 and CDR2: SNHLY and FYNNEI. CDR3 sequence reads: CASSEGGLGGGNEQFF. In nucleotides, the CDR3 is TGTGCCAGCAGTGAAGGCGGACTAGGAGGGGGCAATGAGCAGTTCTTC. The whole variable domain, remainder taken from reference TRBV2 and TRBJ2-1, is EPEVTQTPSHQVTQMGQEVILRCVPISNHLYFYWYRQILGQKVEFLVSFYNNEISEKSEIFDDQFSVERPDGSNFTLKIRSTKLEDSAMYFCASSEGGLGGGNEQFFGPGTRLTVL.

V is TRBV7-3 and J is TRBJ2-2; possibly TRBD1 for D (5 bases). This CDR3 comprises 17 residues. Trimming shortened V by 0 bases and J by 5 bases, and 16 bases separated the two germline ends. Germline-derived CDR1 and CDR2 are SGHTA and FQGTGA. CDR3 coding DNA: TGTGCCAGCAGCTTAACGGCCCCTAGACAGTGGACCGGGGAGCTGTTTTTT. Translated: CASSLTAPRQWTGELFF.

The chain recombines TRBV18 with TRBJ2-5; 13 bases map to TRBD2. The CDR3 is 17 amino acids. With V trimmed by 6 bases and J by 4 bases, 11 bases remained unmatched. Germline CDR1 and CDR2: KGHSH and LQKENI. CDR3 DNA: TGTGCCAGCTCTCCTACTAGCGGGGGGGCCGAAGGAGAGACCCAGTACTTC. It is translated as CASSPTSGGAEGETQYF. The full variable domain, its missing parts supplied by reference TRBV18 and TRBJ2-5, is NAGVMQNPRHLVRRRGQEARLRCSPMKGHSHVYWYRQLPEEGLKFMVYLQKENIIDESGMPKERFSAEFPKEGPSILRIQQVVRGDSAAYFCASSPTSGGAEGETQYFGPGTRLLVL.

The chain combines TRBV7-8 with TRBJ1-1; TRBD1 aligns across 8 bases. V was clipped by 8 bases and J by 4 bases; unmatched bases: 6. CDR1 and CDR2 (germline): SGHVS, FQNEAQ. The CDR3 extends over 13 amino acids. The CDR3 spells CASGGTGGTEAFF. The DNA for the CDR3 is TGTGCCAGCGGCGGAACAGGGGGCACTGAAGCTTTCTTT.

The chain combines TRBV4-1 with TRBJ1-6, with a weak D call TRBD1 (5 bases). Trimming stripped 0 bases from V and 0 bases from J, with 12 bases between. CDR3 length: 18 residues. CDR1 MGHRA and CDR2 YSYEKL come from the germline V gene. The CDR3 DNA follows: TGCGCCAGCAGCCAAGATATGCGGGGGAGCTCCTATAATTCACCCCTCCACTTT. Encoded protein: CASSQDMRGSSYNSPLHF.

The chain carries TRBV5-1 and TRBJ2-7; 9 nucleotides agree with TRBD1. V gave up 1 base and J gave up 4 bases; unmatched junction bases: 3. Germline V gene lookup returns CDR1 SGHRS and CDR2 YFSETQ. This CDR3 is 14 amino acids long. In DNA, the CDR3 is TGCGCCAGCAGCTTGACAGGGGGCCCGTACGAGCAGTACTTC. Translating it yields CASSLTGGPYEQYF.

CDR3 DNA: TGTGCCAGCAGGTTCGGACTTTCAAGCTCCTACGAGCAGTACTTC. It specifies CASRFGLSSSYEQYF. The rearrangement links TRBV6-6 to TRBJ2-7; D might be TRBD2 (5 bases). V shed 6 bases and J shed 0 bases, with 15 bases lying between them. Germline CDR1 and CDR2: MNHNY and SVGAGI (reference sequence). The length of the CDR3 is 15 residues.

This chain connects TRBV4-1 to TRBJ1-5; 8 nucleotides align to TRBD1. This CDR3 spans 16 amino acids. Germline CDR1 reads MGHRA; CDR2 reads YSYEKL. Trimming removed 4 bases from V and 7 bases from J; junction bases left unmatched: 12. CDR3 in amino acids: CASSLSLTRGQQPQHF. CDR3 DNA: TGCGCCAGCAGCCTATCCCTAACCAGGGGGCAACAGCCCCAGCATTTT.

The chain uses TRBV6-1 and TRBJ1-2; D is ambiguous. The CDR3 consists of 11 residues. V was pared by 7 bases and J by 2 bases, with 5 bases between. From germline, CDR1 is MNHNS and CDR2 SASEGT. The CDR3, as DNA: TGTGCCAGCAACAAGAACTATGGCTACACCTTC. It translates to CASNKNYGYTF.

This rearrangement joins TRBV11-2 to TRBJ2-7; 7 positions match TRBD1. V shed 3 bases and J 4 bases; nucleotides not matched to a gene: 3. Germline CDR1 SGHAT, CDR2 FQNNGV. This CDR3 spans 13 amino acids. Here the CDR3 reads CASSLGQMYEQYF. The CDR3 nucleotides are TGTGCCAGCAGCTTGGGACAGATGTACGAGCAGTACTTC.

This clone was recorded only once. The chain joins TRBV5-1 to TRBJ2-7, with a weak D call TRBD1 (6 bases). Trimming took off 1 base at V and 0 bases at J, with 14 bases between the two ends. The length of the CDR3 is 16 residues. Germline V gene lookup returns CDR1 SGHRS and CDR2 YFSETQ. The CDR3 coding sequence is TGCGCCAGCAGCTTGAACCCGGGACAACTCTCCTACGAGCAGTACTTC. It codes for CASSLNPGQLSYEQYF.

The chain carries TRBV28 and TRBJ1-2; D is unclear. This CDR3 contains 11 residues. V lost 8 bases and J lost 2, with 6 bases in between. The germline CDR1 and CDR2 sequences are MDHEN and SYDVKM. CDR3 sequence reads: CASSGNYGYTF. Written as DNA, the CDR3 is TGTGCCAGCTCGGGGAACTATGGCTACACCTTC.

In this sample, this clone turned up a few times. The J gene is TRBJ2-7, the V gene TRBV6-1; TRBD1 agrees at 9 bases. The V gene's germline CDR1 is MNHNS and CDR2 SASEGT. The CDR3 extends over 14 amino acids. The V gene end was trimmed by 7 bases and the J gene end by 2 bases; junction bases not matched to a gene: 6. The CDR3 bases are TGTGCCAGCATTAGGACAGGGGAAACCTACGAGCAGTACTTC. It encodes CASIRTGETYEQYF.